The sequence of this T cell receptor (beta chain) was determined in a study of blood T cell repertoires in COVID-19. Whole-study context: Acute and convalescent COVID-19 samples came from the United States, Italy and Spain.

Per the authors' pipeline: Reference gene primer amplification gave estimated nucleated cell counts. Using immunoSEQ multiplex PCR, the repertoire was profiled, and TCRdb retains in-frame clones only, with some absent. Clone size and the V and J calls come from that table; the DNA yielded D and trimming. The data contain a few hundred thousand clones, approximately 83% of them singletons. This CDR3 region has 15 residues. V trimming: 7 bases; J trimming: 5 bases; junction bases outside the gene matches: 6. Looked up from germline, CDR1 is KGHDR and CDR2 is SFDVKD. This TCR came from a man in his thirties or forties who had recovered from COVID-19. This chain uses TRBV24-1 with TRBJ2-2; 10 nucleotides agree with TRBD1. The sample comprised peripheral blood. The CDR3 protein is CATRSGTGVTGELFF. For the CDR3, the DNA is TGTGCCACCAGGTCCGGGACAGGGGTGACCGGGGAGCTGTTTTTT.